This TCR beta chain was observed in a study of identical twins. TCRdb reanalysed the 5' RACE reads using MiXCR and keeps one entry per CDR3 protein. The sample lists around 570,000 distinct CDR3 sequences; 9.6% were seen once. In the case of this clonotype: Its cognate antigen is unknown.

Study outcomes and limitations: Possibly, invariant MAIT and iNKT cells partly confounded zero-insertion analyses.

The ends were cut back, 6 bases at V and 6 bases at J, with 6 bases in the middle. The CDR3 is made up of 11 amino acids. Germline CDR1 is SNHLY and CDR2 is FYNNEI. The sample was also reused in another study, on yellow fever vaccine responses in identical twins.

The origin of this receptor is a woman aged 18-35 years in good health. The sequencing sample was made of PBMCs. The J gene is TRBJ2-1, the V gene TRBV2; D remains ambiguous. CDR3 amino acids: CASSVFNEQFF. The CDR3 coding sequence is TGTGCCAGCAGCGTATTCAATGAGCAGTTCTTC.